This TCR beta chain was captured by sequencing in a study of vaccination and CD4 T cells after COVID-19. Study details: Post-vaccination specimens were collected at a median of roughly 68 days following dose two (range 14 to 241).

Treatment described: approximately 9-day PBMC culture with coronavirus spike peptide pools or control peptides (ViraFEST assay). ViraFEST enlarged antigen-specific T cell populations with peptide pools and afterwards sequenced TCRs. The CDR3 is 16 amino acids. The V and J ends lost 5 bases and 5 bases, in that order; junction bases with no gene match: 9. Germline loops: CDR1 MNHNS, CDR2 SASEGT. Oncomine TCR Beta short-read sequencing was applied to DNA from cultured CD4+ T cells. TCRdb ran MiXCR on the PCR reads and lists one entry per CDR3 protein. Here the sample spans around 4,200 distinct CDR3 sequences, around 45% being singletons. For this clonotype: The antigen remains unidentified.

The rearrangement joins TRBV6-1 to TRBJ2-3, with TRBD1 identical over 11 bases. The sample comprised CD4+ T cells from blood, cultured in vitro. The clonotype originates from a human donor who had recovered from COVID-19. DNA for the CDR3: TGTGCCAGCAGTCCCGGGACAGGGGGTGTCATAGATACGCAGTATTTT. It encodes CASSPGTGGVIDTQYF.